This TCR beta chain was found in a study of OX40 agonist ivuxolimab in advanced cancers. In the study overall: Age averaged around 59 years (range 23 to 79), and around 78% were male. Regarding the study as a whole: In a subset of nonresponders, normalized T-cell clonal expansion was also low.

TCRdb keeps only in-frame clones here, not all; method: immunoSEQ multiplex PCR. The sample lists 20,000 to 25,000 clones, roughly 90% seen once, with about 34% in the top ten. Germline V lookup: CDR1 SGHVS, CDR2 FNYEAQ. The CDR3 totals 12 residues. Notes on this clone: What it recognizes is unknown. At one boundary the junction diverges from the germline segment, which might be a read error.

Sampling times: baseline, cycle 4 day 1, cycle 7 day 1. Sample: CD4+ or CD8+ T cells sorted from blood, taken in a trial of the OX40 agonist ivuxolimab. The clonotype originates from an adult with an advanced solid tumor such as melanoma, head and neck, liver or kidney cancer. The rearrangement uses TRBV7-6 and TRBJ2-5; 8 bases line up with TRBD2. DNA of the CDR3: TGTGCCAGCAGATTAGCGGGGGAGACCCAGTACTTC. Translated, it gives CASRLAGETQYF.